Below, 22 T cell receptor beta chains from the same sample are listed, as sequenced in a study of early T cells in non-severe SARS-CoV-2 infection. TCRdb redid the calling of the 5' RACE reads with MiXCR, one entry per CDR3 protein. This sample yields about 37,000 distinct CDR3 sequences, of which approximately 5.1% are seen a single time; 6% to 6.5% belongs to the top ten. The material was whole blood, obtained at baseline. These receptors all come from an adult who was a healthcare worker with PCR-confirmed SARS-CoV-2 infection or an uninfected control (not recorded which).

This clonotype came up many times. The chain is built from TRBV7-2 and TRBJ2-5, with D possibly TRBD1 on 5 matching bases. Germline CDR1 reads SGHTA; CDR2 reads FQGNSA. Between the trimmed V and J ends, which lost 1 base and 4 bases, there was a span of 7 bases. The length of the CDR3 is 13 residues. In nucleotides, the CDR3 is TGTGCCAGCAGCTTAGAAAGGGGAGAGACCCAGTACTTC. Amino acid sequence: CASSLERGETQYF.

This clonotype was picked up many times. In nucleotides, the CDR3 is TGCAGTGCCCGCCCCGGGACAGAGAGATACGAGCAGTACTTC. Its protein is CSARPGTERYEQYF. The chain is built from TRBV20-1 and TRBJ2-7; the match to TRBD1 covers 7 bases. Germline V gives CDR1 DFQATT, CDR2 SNEGSKA (reference sequence). The CDR3 loop spans 14 amino acids. The ends lost 6 bases at V and 4 bases at J; junction bases unmatched: 12.

Ten or more counts support this clonotype. The chain carries TRBV7-6 and TRBJ2-5; D gene unclear. The CDR3 is made up of 14 amino acids. Germline V gives CDR1 SGHVS, CDR2 FNYEAQ. V was cut by 5 bases and J by 2 bases, with 12 bases left in between. CDR3 sequence (DNA): TGTGCCAGCAGCCTGACCGCAGTTCAAGAGACCCAGTACTTC. It is translated as CASSLTAVQETQYF. The full variable domain, in which reference TRBV7-6 and TRBJ2-5 provide the parts outside the CDR3, is GAGVSQSPRYKVTKRGQDVALRCDPISGHVSLYWYRQALGQGPEFLTYFNYEAQQDKSGLPNDRFSAERPEGSISTLTIQRTEQRDSAMYRCASSLTAVQETQYFGPGTRLLVL.

This clonotype was detected many times. The chain has TRBV5-1 and TRBJ1-5; a possible D gene is TRBD1 (6 bases). Germline V CDR1 and CDR2: SGHRS, YFSETQ. The CDR3 has 15 amino acids. Trimming stripped 4 bases from V and 2 bases from J, with 13 bases between. The CDR3 reads CASSPQGGGNQPQHF. The CDR3 DNA reads as TGCGCCAGCAGCCCACAGGGCGGGGGCAATCAGCCCCAGCATTTT. Drawing the rest from reference TRBV5-1 and TRBJ1-5, the complete variable domain is KAGVTQTPRYLIKTRGQQVTLSCSPISGHRSVSWYQQTPGQGLQFLFEYFSETQRNKGNFPGRFSGRQFSNSRSEMNVSTLELGDSALYLCASSPQGGGNQPQHFGDGTRLSIL.

This clonotype was counted many times. The chain recombines TRBV12-3 or TRBV12-4 with TRBJ1-2, with D maybe TRBD1 (6 bases). Trimming shortened V by 3 bases and J by 4 bases, and 9 bases separated the two germline ends. This CDR3 region has 13 residues. Written as DNA, the CDR3 is TGTGCCAGCAGTTTCGCCAGGGGCTATGGCTACACCTTC. It translates to CASSFARGYGYTF.

There are many counts of this clonotype. As DNA, the CDR3 is TGTGCCAGCAGTACGCTGGAGCGGGAGTACAATGAGCAGTTCTTC. Translated, it gives CASSTLEREYNEQFF. The rearrangement uses TRBV6-5 and TRBJ2-1, with 8 bases that match TRBD2. The J segment lost 4 bases and the V segment lost 5 bases, leaving 7 bases of the junction unmatched. Germline values: CDR1 MNHEY, CDR2 SVGAGI. The CDR3 has 15 residues.

Ten or more counts support this clonotype. This chain uses TRBV20-1 with TRBJ1-2; 7 bases map to TRBD1. The CDR3 has 15 amino acids. The V segment lost 1 base and the J segment 3 bases; nucleotides outside the gene matches: 8. Germline assignment: CDR1 DFQATT and CDR2 SNEGSKA (reference sequence). CDR3 region: CSARAQTGLDYGYTF. The CDR3 DNA reads TGCAGTGCTAGAGCCCAGACAGGGTTGGACTATGGCTACACCTTC.

In this sample, this clonotype turned up many times. The rearrangement uses TRBV12-3 or TRBV12-4 and TRBJ2-7; a weak D match, TRBD1 (5 bases). The CDR3 loop spans 11 amino acids. Trimming removed 9 bases from V and 6 bases from J, with 12 bases in between. The CDR3, as DNA: TGTGCCAGGCGTAGGGGATTCGAGCAGTACGTC. Translating it yields CARRRGFEQYV.

This rearrangement joins TRBV4-1 to TRBJ1-1; D is possibly TRBD1 (6 bases). The germline V and J ends were trimmed by 4 bases and 5 bases, with 17 bases remaining between them. This CDR3 is built from 15 residues. The germline V gene has CDR1 MGHRA and CDR2 YSYEKL. The CDR3 DNA reads TGCGCCAGCAGCCTGAATTGGGGGCGTGGGACTGAAGCTTTCTTT. It specifies CASSLNWGRGTEAFF.

CDR3 residues: CASSTDTSGRSNEQFF. As DNA, the CDR3 is TGCGCCAGCAGCACCGACACTAGCGGGAGATCGAATGAGCAGTTCTTC. The rearrangement joins TRBV5-1 to TRBJ2-1, with 11 bases lining up with TRBD2. CDR1 and CDR2 (germline): SGHRS, YFSETQ. This CDR3 spans 16 amino acids. The V and J ends lost 4 bases and 7 bases, in that order; junction bases with no gene match: 10.

This clonotype was counted ten times or more. V and J are TRBV7-6 and TRBJ1-1; no clear D. Per the germline V gene, CDR1 is SGHVS and CDR2 is FNYEAQ. The CDR3 length is 13 residues. V was shortened by 3 bases and J by 4 bases, with 9 bases between the two germline ends. The CDR3 is CASSLGEGTEAFF. Here the CDR3 DNA reads TGTGCCAGCAGCTTGGGCGAAGGCACTGAAGCTTTCTTT.

This clonotype was seen ten or more times. The chain couples TRBV10-3 to TRBJ1-2; no firm D call. V dropped 2 bases and J dropped 10 bases, with 8 bases sitting between them. This CDR3 is 11 amino acids long. Germline CDR1 ENHRY, CDR2 SYGVKD. The CDR3 nucleotides read TGTGCCATCAGTGAGAGGAGCTACTACACCTTC. It is translated as CAISERSYYTF.

This clonotype has at least ten counts. The chain employs TRBV6-4 and TRBJ1-5, with D unclear. With 2 bases removed from V and 0 bases from J, the gap between germline ends came to 26 bases. The CDR3 extends over 21 amino acids. Per the germline V gene, CDR1 is MRHNA and CDR2 is SNTAGT. The chain's CDR3 is CASSDHPTEPSFLHSNQPQHF. The CDR3 nucleotides are TGTGCCAGCAGTGACCACCCGACCGAACCTTCTTTCCTGCATAGCAATCAGCCCCAGCATTTT.

This clonotype has ten or more counts. The chain combines TRBV6-1 with TRBJ2-1, with 12 bases that match TRBD2. This CDR3 is 15 amino acids long. Germline V gives CDR1 MNHNS, CDR2 SASEGT. V lost 4 bases and J lost 7; bases outside the gene matches: 5. This CDR3 is CASSAVTSGGNEQFF. CDR3 DNA: TGTGCCAGCAGTGCAGTGACTAGCGGGGGTAATGAGCAGTTCTTC.

There are a few counts of this clonotype. The genes are TRBV18 and TRBJ2-5; 10 bases match TRBD2. The V gene end was trimmed by 3 bases and the J gene end by 5 bases; junction bases not matched to a gene: 15. Germline V gene lookup returns CDR1 KGHSH and CDR2 LQKENI. The CDR3 runs to 18 residues. The chain's CDR3 is CASSPKGLADSLGETQYF. The DNA of the CDR3 is TGTGCCAGCTCACCCAAAGGACTAGCGGATTCCTTAGGGGAGACCCAGTACTTC.

This clonotype has at least ten counts. CDR3 in DNA: TGTGCCAGCAGCCTGGGACAGGTCCATGAGCAGTTCTTC. Protein product: CASSLGQVHEQFF. This chain links TRBV3-1 with TRBJ2-1; TRBD1 matches at 8 bases. CDR3 length: 13 residues. Per the germline V gene, CDR1 is LGHDT and CDR2 is YNNKEL (reference sequence). J gave up 8 bases and V 4 bases, and 4 bases lay outside the gene matches.

This clonotype was counted at least ten times. CDR3 in amino acids: CASSMITSGKVYNEQFF. CDR3 DNA: TGTGCCAGCAGTATGATCACTAGCGGGAAGGTCTACAATGAGCAGTTCTTC. The rearrangement uses TRBV28 and TRBJ2-1; TRBD2 agrees at 10 bases. CDR3 size: 17 residues. Germline assignment: CDR1 MDHEN and CDR2 SYDVKM. Trimming cost V 5 bases and J 3 bases; bases outside gene matches: 10.

The sample holds many counts of this clonotype. This rearrangement joins TRBV25-1 to TRBJ2-7, with unresolved D. Trimming removed 2 bases at V and 4 bases at J, with 9 bases between. Germline V gene sequence: CDR1 MGHDK, CDR2 SYGVNS. The CDR3 runs 13 residues. CDR3 region: CASSEEGRYEQYF. The DNA of the CDR3 is TGTGCCAGCAGTGAAGAAGGTAGATACGAGCAGTACTTC.

This clonotype occurred a few times. This chain uses TRBV6-5 with TRBJ1-1, with 7 bases lining up with TRBD1. The J segment lost 5 bases and the V segment lost 6 bases, leaving 15 bases of the junction unmatched. Germline V lookup: CDR1 MNHEY, CDR2 SVGAGI. The CDR3 is 16 residues long. The CDR3 protein is CASSSTGTAMGTEAFF. The CDR3 nucleotides are TGTGCCAGCAGCTCGACCGGGACAGCTATGGGGACTGAAGCTTTCTTT.

This clonotype showed up many times. The V gene is TRBV29-1, the J gene TRBJ2-4; D might be TRBD2 (7 bases). This CDR3 has 12 residues. V lost 6 bases to trimming and J lost 8 bases, with 14 bases between them. Germline V gives CDR1 SQVTM, CDR2 ANQGSEA. The CDR3 DNA reads TGCAGCGTAGGGGGGGCGACGGACATTCAGTACTTC. It encodes CSVGGATDIQYF.

This clonotype was recorded at least ten times. The chain couples TRBV20-1 to TRBJ1-2, with 8 bases lining up with TRBD1. Germline loops: CDR1 DFQATT, CDR2 SNEGSKA (reference sequence). V lost 6 bases, J lost 8 bases, and 5 bases stayed unmatched. The CDR3 is made up of 11 amino acids. In DNA, the CDR3 is TGCAGTGCAACGGCAGGGGGCGGCTACACCTTC. This codes for CSATAGGGYTF.

There are many counts of this clonotype. The chain employs TRBV28 and TRBJ2-7, with no clear D. There are 10 residues in the CDR3. The V end was cut by 6 bases, the J end by 6 bases, with 6 bases between. Germline V CDR1 and CDR2: MDHEN, SYDVKM. CDR3 DNA: TGTGCCAGCAGCCTAGGCGAGCAGTACTTC. Translation gives CASSLGEQYF.